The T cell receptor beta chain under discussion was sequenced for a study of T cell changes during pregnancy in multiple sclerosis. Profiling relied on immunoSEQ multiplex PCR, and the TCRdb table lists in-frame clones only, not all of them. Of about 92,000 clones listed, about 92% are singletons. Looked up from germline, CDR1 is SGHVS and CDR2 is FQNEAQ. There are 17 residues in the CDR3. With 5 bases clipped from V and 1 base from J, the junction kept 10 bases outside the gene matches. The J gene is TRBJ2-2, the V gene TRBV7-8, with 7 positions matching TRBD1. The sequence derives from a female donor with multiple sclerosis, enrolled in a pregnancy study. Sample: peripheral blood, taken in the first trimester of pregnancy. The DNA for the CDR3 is TGTGCCAGCAGCGGCCAGGGGGTGCCTGGGAACACCGGGGAGCTGTTTTTT. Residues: CASSGQGVPGNTGELFF. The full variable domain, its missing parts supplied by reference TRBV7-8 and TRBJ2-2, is GAGVSQSPRYKVAKRGQDVALRCDPISGHVSLFWYQQALGQGPEFLTYFQNEAQLDKSGLPSDRFFAERPEGSVSTLKIQRTQQEDSAVYLCASSGQGVPGNTGELFFGEGSRLTVL.